Below, 24 T cell receptor beta chains from the same sample are listed, as sequenced in a study of T cells in Graves' hyperthyroidism and ophthalmopathy. Researchers amplified the TCR beta CDR3 regions from RNA transcripts. With the HTBI primer set, the TCR CDR3 went through a first round of RT-PCR. Via MiXCR, TCRdb re-called the multiplex PCR reads, giving one row per CDR3 protein. The sample yields under 300,000 distinct CDR3 sequences, 20% to 30% seen once. Source material: blood. These receptors came from a man aged 35 to 55 with Graves' hyperthyroidism that later progressed to Graves' ophthalmopathy.

The V and J genes are TRBV6-2 or TRBV6-3 and TRBJ2-4; the D gene could be TRBD1 or TRBD2 (5 bases each). Trimming removed 6 bases at V and 5 bases at J, with 17 bases between. Germline assignment: CDR1 MNHEY and CDR2 SVGEGT. This CDR3 is 15 amino acids long. The CDR3 DNA reads TGTGCCAGCAGCGGGTCCGGGACGGGTCAAAACATTCAGTACTTC. Protein sequence: CASSGSGTGQNIQYF.

This clonotype was detected ten times or more. This CDR3 is CASSVNRNTGELFF. In DNA form, the CDR3 reads TGTGCCAGCAGCGTAAACCGAAACACCGGGGAGCTGTTTTTT. The gene calls are TRBV7-3 and TRBJ2-2; D is uncertain. The germline V gene has CDR1 SGHTA and CDR2 FQGTGA. V lost 5 bases to trimming and J lost 2 bases, with 9 bases between them. This CDR3 region has 14 residues.

This clonotype was seen many times. The rearrangement joins TRBV11-2 to TRBJ2-7; unclear D gene. The ends were cut back, 1 base at V and 3 bases at J, with 13 bases in the middle. Germline V gene sequence: CDR1 SGHAT, CDR2 FQNNGV. The length of the CDR3 is 15 residues. CDR3 residues: CASSLGSSLVYEQYF. In DNA form, the CDR3 reads TGTGCCAGCAGCTTAGGTAGCAGCTTAGTCTACGAGCAGTACTTC.

This clonotype was detected ten times or more. The CDR3 bases are TGTGCCAGCAGTTTAGCACCCGGGACAGGGGATCAGCCCCAGCATTTT. Its protein is CASSLAPGTGDQPQHF. V gene TRBV12-3 or TRBV12-4 combines with J gene TRBJ1-5, with 10 bases fitting TRBD1. The CDR3 is made up of 16 amino acids. The V and J ends lost 0 bases and 5 bases, in that order; junction bases with no gene match: 4.

This clonotype was seen repeatedly, ten times or more. The genes are TRBV29-1 and TRBJ2-5, with a possible D match to TRBD2 (5 bases). CDR1 and CDR2 from the germline V gene are SQVTM and ANQGSEA. CDR3 size: 12 residues. The V end lost 5 bases, the J end lost 5 bases, and 12 bases lay between the germline ends. CDR3 in amino acids: CSVSRGSETQYF. CDR3 sequence (DNA): TGCAGCGTTTCACGAGGGTCGGAGACCCAGTACTTC.

The rearrangement uses TRBV27 and TRBJ2-2; no clear D gene. This CDR3 is 14 amino acids long. V dropped 4 bases and J dropped 1 base, with 7 bases sitting between them. Germline CDR1 reads MNHEY; CDR2 reads SMNVEV (reference sequence). CDR3 bases: TGTGCCAGCAGTTGGGGATTGAACACCGGGGAGCTGTTTTTT. Its translation is CASSWGLNTGELFF.

This clonotype was observed many times. This sequence joins TRBV5-5 and TRBJ2-7; D is undetermined. The CDR3 loop spans 12 amino acids. Germline assignment: CDR1 SGHKS and CDR2 YYEKEE (reference sequence). V was clipped by 0 bases and J by 2 bases, with 3 bases between them. CDR3 region: CASSLAAYEQYF. CDR3 in DNA: TGTGCCAGCAGCTTGGCCGCCTACGAGCAGTACTTC.

This clonotype was recorded at least ten times. The V gene is TRBV19, the J gene TRBJ1-1, with D maybe TRBD1 (5 bases). V dropped 6 bases and J dropped 4 bases, with 9 bases sitting between them. The germline CDR1 and CDR2 sequences are LNHDA and SQIVND (reference sequence). The CDR3 is 12 residues long. CDR3 sequence (DNA): TGTGCCAGTAGCCAGGGTATCACTGAAGCTTTCTTT. It yields the protein CASSQGITEAFF.

This clonotype was seen many times. The chain joins TRBV6-1 to TRBJ2-2, with D unclear. V was pared by 6 bases and J by 6 bases, with 14 bases between. CDR3 size: 14 residues. Germline V lookup: CDR1 MNHNS, CDR2 SASEGT. DNA for the CDR3: TGTGCCAGCAGCCAGTTCCTCGGCGCCGGGGAGCTGTTTTTT. It encodes CASSQFLGAGELFF.

The rearrangement links TRBV30 to TRBJ2-4, with 7 bases matching TRBD2. The CDR3 runs 13 residues. CDR1 and CDR2 from the germline V gene are GTSNPN and SVGIG (reference sequence). The V segment lost 2 bases and the J segment 6 bases; nucleotides outside the gene matches: 4. This CDR3 reads CAWSNPSGNIQYF. The CDR3 bases are TGTGCCTGGAGTAATCCTAGCGGAAACATTCAGTACTTC.

The rearrangement links TRBV6-1 to TRBJ1-1; TRBD1 might be the D (5 bases). Germline V gives CDR1 MNHNS, CDR2 SASEGT. The V end lost 6 bases, the J end lost 0 bases, and 14 bases lay between the germline ends. This CDR3 is built from 15 residues. The CDR3 DNA follows: TGTGCCAGCAGCCGGTTAGGGGAGCTGAACACTGAAGCTTTCTTT. Translating it yields CASSRLGELNTEAFF.

This chain joins TRBV2 and TRBJ2-7; 13 bases match TRBD2. Germline trimming cut 5 bases from V and 5 bases from J; bases unmatched to any gene: 9. The V gene's germline CDR1 is SNHLY and CDR2 FYNNEI. The CDR3 is made up of 16 amino acids. The DNA of the CDR3 is TGTGCCAGCAGTCATGGGGGACTAGCGGGAATGGACGAGCAGTACTTC. Its protein is CASSHGGLAGMDEQYF.

This clonotype was seen repeatedly, ten times or more. The chain has TRBV20-1 and TRBJ1-1, with D maybe TRBD1 (6 bases). CDR1 is DFQATT, CDR2 SNEGSKA, per germline (reference sequence). V lost 5 bases to trimming and J lost 3 bases, with 10 bases between them. CDR3 size: 12 residues. CDR3 coding DNA: TGCAGTGCTGTCGGGGGGCACACTGAAGCTTTCTTT. As protein: CSAVGGHTEAFF.

This chain links TRBV30 with TRBJ1-5; 7 bases line up with TRBD1. In germline, CDR1 is GTSNPN, CDR2 SVGIG (reference sequence). Trimming cost V 5 bases and J 5 bases; bases outside gene matches: 6. This CDR3 has 13 residues. This CDR3 is CAWGDRGDQPQHF. CDR3 bases: TGTGCCTGGGGGGACAGAGGTGATCAGCCCCAGCATTTT.

This clonotype has ten or more counts. This rearrangement joins TRBV6-5 to TRBJ2-7; 10 bases are shared with TRBD1. The CDR3 spans 15 residues. Trimming removed 9 bases from V and 4 bases from J; junction bases left unmatched: 12. CDR1 and CDR2 (germline): MNHEY, SVGAGI. CDR3 coding DNA: TGTGCCAGTAAGACTCAAGGACAGGGGGTTTACGAGCAGTACTTC. Its protein is CASKTQGQGVYEQYF.

In regard to this clonotype: At one of its ends the junction is not consistent with the germline gene, which may arise from a read error. The CDR3 region has the DNA TGTGCTAGCAGCTTAGGCCCCACCCAAGAGACCCAGTACTTC. It specifies CASSLGPTQETQYF. The V and J genes are TRBV7-7 and TRBJ2-5; D remains ambiguous. Per germline, CDR1 SSHAT and CDR2 FNYEAQ (reference sequence). This CDR3 has 14 amino acids. The full variable domain, in which reference TRBV7-7 and TRBJ2-5 provide the parts outside the CDR3, is GAGVSQSPRYKVTKRGQDVTLRCDPISSHATLYWYQQALGQGPEFLTYFNYEAQPDKSGLPSDRFSAERPEGSISTLTIQRTEQRDSAMYRCASSLGPTQETQYFGPGTRLLVL.

This clonotype appeared many times. The V gene is TRBV20-1, the J gene TRBJ2-6; no clear D. Germline CDR1 reads DFQATT; CDR2 reads SNEGSKA (reference sequence). The CDR3 is 14 residues long. The V gene lost 3 bases and the J gene lost 4 bases, with 10 bases spanning the gap. The CDR3 nucleotides are TGCAGTGCTAGTAAAGGTAGCGGGGCCAACGTCCTGACTTTC. Translating it yields CSASKGSGANVLTF.

This clonotype was recorded at least ten times. The chain is built from TRBV15 and TRBJ2-3, with 7 bases fitting TRBD2. With 3 bases clipped from V and 3 bases from J, the junction kept 6 bases outside the gene matches. Germline V gene data show CDR1 as LNHNV and CDR2 as YYDKDF (reference sequence). The length of the CDR3 is 15 residues. CDR3 sequence reads: CATSRAGVYTDTQYF. Written as DNA, the CDR3 is TGTGCCACCAGCAGGGCGGGAGTTTATACAGATACGCAGTATTTT.

Here the CDR3 reads CASSTRDRLQETQYF. Written as DNA, the CDR3 is TGTGCCAGCAGTACGCGGGACAGGCTACAAGAGACCCAGTACTTC. The chain joins TRBV12-3 or TRBV12-4 to TRBJ2-5; 8 bases are shared with TRBD1. V gave up 5 bases and J gave up 2 bases; unmatched junction bases: 7. CDR3 length equals 15 residues.

This clonotype has ten or more counts. V gene TRBV20-1 combines with J gene TRBJ2-7; unclear D gene. Germline V gene lookup returns CDR1 DFQATT and CDR2 SNEGSKA (reference sequence). This CDR3 is 11 amino acids long. Trimming removed 3 bases from V and 3 bases from J, with 6 bases in between. This CDR3 reads CSASYSYEQYF. Written as DNA, the CDR3 is TGCAGTGCTAGCTACAGCTACGAGCAGTACTTC.

This clonotype was seen repeatedly, ten times or more. V usage is TRBV6-2 or TRBV6-3 and J usage is TRBJ1-5; no firm D call. The CDR3 totals 12 residues. V was clipped by 7 bases and J by 7 bases, with 11 bases between them. Germline V gives CDR1 MNHEY, CDR2 SVGEGT. This chain's CDR3 is CASKEPVQPQHF. CDR3 DNA sequence: TGTGCCAGCAAAGAACCGGTACAGCCCCAGCATTTT.

The rearrangement uses TRBV28 and TRBJ2-7, with 7 bases identical to TRBD1. V was pared by 7 bases and J by 2 bases, with 5 bases of the junction left unmatched. This CDR3 contains 13 residues. CDR1 MDHEN and CDR2 SYDVKM come from the germline V gene. This chain's CDR3 is CASNRGQPYEQYF. As DNA, the CDR3 is TGTGCCAGCAATCGGGGACAGCCCTACGAGCAGTACTTC.

This clonotype was observed at least ten times. The chain uses TRBV10-3 and TRBJ2-5; D could derive from TRBD1 or TRBD2 (5 bases each). Germline assignment: CDR1 ENHRY and CDR2 SYGVKD. The CDR3 loop spans 15 amino acids. V shed 0 bases and J shed 5 bases, with 13 bases lying between them. CDR3 protein: CAISESGRGSETQYF. Written as DNA, the CDR3 is TGTGCCATCAGTGAGTCGGGACGGGGTTCCGAGACCCAGTACTTC.

This clonotype was counted at least ten times. The rearrangement uses TRBV24-1 and TRBJ1-5; D unresolved. CDR3 length: 11 amino acids. The V end lost 7 bases, the J end lost 6 bases, and 6 bases lay between the germline ends. Germline V gene sequence: CDR1 KGHDR, CDR2 SFDVKD. CDR3: CATRGFQPQHF. The CDR3 DNA reads TGTGCCACCAGGGGTTTTCAGCCCCAGCATTTT.